This T cell receptor beta chain comes out of a study of T-cell memory formation after mild COVID-19. Background on the study: Largely donor-specific sequence clusters came from a couple of donors.

This CDR3 spans 15 amino acids. The germline CDR1 and CDR2 sequences are MNHEY and SVGAGI. Trimming at V came to 6 bases and at J to 3 bases, leaving 8 bases not matched to a gene. TCRdb re-called the 5' RACE reads with MiXCR, one entry per CDR3 protein. The table shows about 350,000 distinct CDR3 sequences, with roughly an eighth occurring only once. The chain links TRBV6-5 to TRBJ2-7; the match to TRBD1 covers 10 bases. The receptor was isolated from a man between 18 and 29 years old who had mild COVID-19 (a few samples of this study predate the infection). Cell type and time point are not known. The specimen was PBMCs or a T cell subset sorted from them (not recorded which). The CDR3 region is CASRPGTGAIYEQYF. CDR3 nucleotides: TGTGCCAGCAGGCCCGGGACAGGGGCTATCTACGAGCAGTACTTC.